A selection of T cell receptor beta chains follows, all from one sample in a study of T cells in tumors after PD-1 blockade. Sequenced by immunoSEQ multiplex PCR; TCRdb stores in-frame clones only, minus some. The sample includes nearly 25,000 clones, roughly 85% of them seen just once. Specimen: PBMCs, collected after anti-PD-1 treatment. The receptors come from a human donor with basal cell carcinoma. The CDR3 runs from the conserved cysteine through the conserved F or W. D genes are given only for firm matches. Only part of the rows carry a size: once, few, many, or a class if the clone is expanded.

clone_size d_call j_call v_call cdr3_nt cdr3_aa
few TRBD1 TRBJ1-5 TRBV4-1 TGCGCCAGCAGCCTCCGGGACAGTGACAATCAGCCCCAGCATTTT CASSLRDSDNQPQHF
few NA TRBJ2-2 TRBV10-2 TGCGCCAGCATACCATTTAGCGCGAACACCGGGGAGCTGTTTTTT CASIPFSANTGELFF
NA NA TRBJ1-2 TRBV7-9 TGTGCCAGCAGCTTATCATCAGGAAAGTCAGGTGGCTACACCTTC CASSLSSGKSGGYTF
NA NA TRBJ1-2 TRBV30 TGTGCCTGGAGTGTACTAGGGAGGTGGGACTATGGCTACACCTTC CAWSVLGRWDYGYTF
few TRBD1 TRBJ1-1 TRBV14 TGTGCCAGCAGCCTTAGCCGGGACAGGGGGCCGAACACTGAAGCTTTCTTT CASSLSRDRGPNTEAFF
NA NA TRBJ1-5 TRBV29-1 TGCAGCGTTGGGAGTCAGCCCCAGCATTTT CSVGSQPQHF
NA NA TRBJ1-1 TRBV6-5 TGTGCCAGCAGTTACTCGGGACGGACGAACACTGAAGCTTTCTTT CASSYSGRTNTEAFF
once TRBD1 TRBJ1-1 TRBV3-1/TRBV3-2 TGTGCCAGCTGGGACAGGAGATCCATGAACACTGAAGCTTTCTTT CASWDRRSMNTEAFF
few NA TRBJ1-2 TRBV10-2 TGCGCCAGCAGTGAGTCGGGAATGGACAGCAGCTATGGCTACACCTTC CASSESGMDSSYGYTF
NA TRBD1 TRBJ1-5 TRBV5-6 TGTGCCAGCAGCTCGGCGACAGGGGGAAATCAGCCCCAGCATTTT CASSSATGGNQPQHF
NA TRBD2 TRBJ2-5 TRBV30 TGTGCCTGGGGTGGCGGGGGGAGGGGGGAGACCCAGTACTTC CAWGGGGRGETQYF
few TRBD1 TRBJ1-3 TRBV11-3 TGTGCCAGCAGCCGTTATCTGACAGGGGGAAACACCATATATTTT CASSRYLTGGNTIYF
NA TRBD1 TRBJ1-2 TRBV30 TGTGCCTGGAGTTACAGAACCCCCCCCGGACAGGCCACTACTTATGGCTACACCTTC CAWSYRTPPGQATTYGYTF
NA NA TRBJ1-4 TRBV6-1 TGTGCCAGCAGTGAGATTTGGGGAGGACCTAATGAAAAACTGTTTTTT CASSEIWGGPNEKLFF
few TRBD1 TRBJ1-2 TRBV7-8 TGTGCCAGCAGCTCAAGGTGGGGACAGTATGGCTACACCTTC CASSSRWGQYGYTF
few NA TRBJ1-4 TRBV4-1 TGCGCCAGCAGCCAGACGACTTGGAGGACAAATGAAAAACTGTTTTTT CASSQTTWRTNEKLFF
NA TRBD2 TRBJ2-1 TRBV27 TGTGCCAGCAGCCCATCGAGGCTAGCGGGGGGGAATGAGCAGTTCTTC CASSPSRLAGGNEQFF
once TRBD2 TRBJ2-3 TRBV9 TGTGCCAGCAGCGCTAGCGGGGGTTGGACAGATACGCAGTATTTT CASSASGGWTDTQYF
few NA TRBJ1-2 TRBV7-2 TGTGCCAGCAGCTACGACAGAGACTATGGCTACACCTTC CASSYDRDYGYTF
few TRBD1 TRBJ1-4 TRBV2 TGTGCCAGCAGTCTATCCTCGGGACAGGGGAACAGAAAACTGTTTTTT CASSLSSGQGNRKLFF
NA TRBD1 TRBJ2-1 TRBV19 TGTGCCAGTAGTTGGGACAGGAACAATGAGCAGTTCTTC CASSWDRNNEQFF
NA TRBD1 TRBJ1-4 TRBV5-6 TGTGCCAGCAGCTTGGGCAGGGGGCGTAATGAAAAACTGTTTTTT CASSLGRGRNEKLFF
NA NA TRBJ1-1 TRBV19 TGTGCCAGTAGTATACGTGAGAACACTGAAGCTTTCTTT CASSIRENTEAFF
NA NA TRBJ1-1 TRBV14 TGTGCCAGCAGCCAAATGAGTTATGGCGCTGAAGCTTTCTTT CASSQMSYGAEAFF
NA NA TRBJ2-2 TRBV19 TGTGCCAGTAGTATAGGGGGAAACACCGGGGAGCTGTTTTTT CASSIGGNTGELFF
NA TRBD2 TRBJ2-3 TRBV14 TGTGCCAGCAGCCAAGAAGCGTTCGGTCTAGCGGGGTTGGCGGATACGCAGTATTTT CASSQEAFGLAGLADTQYF
NA NA TRBJ2-1 TRBV5-6 TGTGCCAGCAGCTTGGATTGGGGGGCCCCCTACAATGAGCAGTTCTTC CASSLDWGAPYNEQFF
NA TRBD2 TRBJ2-1 TRBV5-1 TGCGCCAGCAGCGGAAAACTAGCGGGGGGGCTCAATGAGCAGTTCTTC CASSGKLAGGLNEQFF
NA TRBD1 TRBJ1-6 TRBV27 TGTGCCAGCAGTACATGGACAGGGGCCTATAATTCACCCCTCCACTTT CASSTWTGAYNSPLHF
NA NA TRBJ1-1 TRBV25-1 TGTGCCAGCAGTGAATTGGGGGCGGAGGTATCCACTGAAGCTTTCTTT CASSELGAEVSTEAFF
once NA TRBJ2-3 TRBV2 TGTGCCAGCAGTGATTTGGTAGCGGCCACAGATACGCAGTATTTT CASSDLVAATDTQYF
NA NA TRBJ1-1 TRBV29-1 TGCAGCTTGGGGAAAAATCGGGGTCAGGCTTTCTTT CSLGKNRGQAFF
NA NA TRBJ1-4 TRBV2 TGTGCCAGCAGGGACGGAAGGGAGGGAGCAACTAATGAAAAACTGTTTTTT CASRDGREGATNEKLFF
NA NA TRBJ1-5 TRBV2 TGTGCCAGCAGAATACAGGGAAATCAGCCCCAGCATTTT CASRIQGNQPQHF
NA NA TRBJ1-3 TRBV27 TGTGCCAGCAGTCGGACAACCTCTGGAAACACCATATATTTT CASSRTTSGNTIYF
NA NA TRBJ2-4 TRBV21-1 TGTGCCCTGAGGGGGGGCGCTTCCAAAAACATTCAGTACTTC CALRGGASKNIQYF
NA NA TRBJ1-3 TRBV5-8 TGTGCCAGCAGCTTGCGACACATGAGAAACACCATATATTTT CASSLRHMRNTIYF
NA TRBD1 TRBJ2-7 TRBV6-5 TGTGCCAGCAGTCCGGGACAGCACTCCTACGAGCAGTACTTC CASSPGQHSYEQYF
NA NA TRBJ2-7 TRBV4-1 TGCGCCAGCAGCCAATATATAAGGGGCAGCAGCTCCTACGAGCAGTACTTC CASSQYIRGSSSYEQYF
NA TRBD1 TRBJ1-3 TRBV13 TGTGCCAGCAGCTCGGTAGACAGGGGGCCTCGCTCTGGAAACACCATATATTTT CASSSVDRGPRSGNTIYF
NA NA TRBJ1-1 TRBV29-1 TGCAGCGTTGAAGATCGGGGCACTGAAGCTTTCTTT CSVEDRGTEAFF
few NA TRBJ2-1 TRBV20-1 TGCAGTGCTAGACCCTACAATGAGCAGTTCTTC CSARPYNEQFF
NA TRBD1 TRBJ2-3 TRBV4-2 TGTGCCAGCAGCACCGGGACAGGAGCAGATACGCAGTATTTT CASSTGTGADTQYF
NA NA TRBJ2-5 TRBV6-6 TGTGCCAGCAGTTACGGCGAGACCCAGTACTTC CASSYGETQYF
NA NA TRBJ1-5 TRBV19 TGTGCCAGTAGAGGCCCTGGCGGGGCGTCCAATCAGCCCCAGCATTTT CASRGPGGASNQPQHF
NA NA TRBJ1-5 TRBV6-1 TGTGCCAGCAGTGAAAATAGGGTTAGCAATCAGCCCCAGCATTTT CASSENRVSNQPQHF
NA NA TRBJ2-4 TRBV19 TGTGCCAGTAGTATATCAGGAGGAAACATTCAGTACTTC CASSISGGNIQYF
NA TRBD2 TRBJ2-3 TRBV18 TGTGCCAGCTCACTGCGGACTAGCGGGGAGACAACAGATACGCAGTATTTT CASSLRTSGETTDTQYF
once TRBD1 TRBJ1-3 TRBV7-8 TGTGCCAGCAGCTTAGCCGACAGGGGTTTTGGAAACACCATATATTTT CASSLADRGFGNTIYF
once NA TRBJ1-2 TRBV13 TGTGCCAGCAGCGGGAGTGGGACAAAGTATGGCTACACCTTC CASSGSGTKYGYTF
NA NA TRBJ1-2 TRBV5-6 TGTGCCATGTGGAGGGGGAACCTCTATGGCTACACCTTC CAMWRGNLYGYTF
NA NA TRBJ1-6 TRBV25-1 TGTGCCAGCAGTGATTTTGACAGGCCCAATTCACCCCTCCACTTT CASSDFDRPNSPLHF
once NA TRBJ2-2 TRBV5-1 TGCGCCAGCACCCAGACAGCCGGGGTGACCGGGGAGCTGTTTTTT CASTQTAGVTGELFF
NA NA TRBJ1-6 TRBV11-3 TGTGCCAGCAGCTCAGAAACAGGGATTGGTTCACCCCTCCACTTT CASSSETGIGSPLHF
NA NA TRBJ2-2 TRBV6-2/TRBV6-3 TGTGCCAGCAGCCCCCAGAGGGGGGCCGGGGAGCTGTTTTTT CASSPQRGAGELFF
once NA TRBJ2-5 TRBV6-6 TGTGCCAGCAAACCACAGGACCCGTACCAAGAGACCCAGTACTTC CASKPQDPYQETQYF
NA TRBD2 TRBJ2-3 TRBV6-1 TGTGCCAGCAGTGAAGCTTGGCGGGGGGGCAGAGATACGCAGTATTTT CASSEAWRGGRDTQYF
NA NA TRBJ2-7 TRBV5-1 TGCGCCAGCAGCTTGGAAGTGCTGAGGGGGGGTTCCTACGAGCAGTACTTC CASSLEVLRGGSYEQYF
NA TRBD1 TRBJ2-2 TRBV5-4 TGTGCCAGCAGCTTGAGGGACAGGGGAACCGGGGAGCTGTTTTTT CASSLRDRGTGELFF